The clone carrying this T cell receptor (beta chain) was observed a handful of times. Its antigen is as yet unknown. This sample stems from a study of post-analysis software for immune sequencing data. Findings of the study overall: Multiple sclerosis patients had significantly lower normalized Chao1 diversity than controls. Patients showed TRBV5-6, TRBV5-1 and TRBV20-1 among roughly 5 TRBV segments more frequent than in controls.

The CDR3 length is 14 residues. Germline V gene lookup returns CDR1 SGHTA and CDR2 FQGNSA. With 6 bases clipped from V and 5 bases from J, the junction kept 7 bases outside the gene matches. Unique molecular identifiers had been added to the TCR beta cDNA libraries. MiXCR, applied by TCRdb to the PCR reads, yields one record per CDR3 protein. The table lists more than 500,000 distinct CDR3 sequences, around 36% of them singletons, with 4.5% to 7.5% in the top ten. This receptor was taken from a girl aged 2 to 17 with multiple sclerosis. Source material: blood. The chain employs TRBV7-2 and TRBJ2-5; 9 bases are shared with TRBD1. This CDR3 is CASRGGQGRETQYF. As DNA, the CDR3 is TGTGCCAGCAGGGGGGGACAGGGAAGGGAGACCCAGTACTTC.